In its sample, the clone carrying this TCR beta chain was seen a few times. The target antigen is unknown. The CDR3 length is 15 residues. Germline lookup yields CDR1 MGHRA and CDR2 YSYEKL. V shed 3 bases and J 1 base; nucleotides not matched to a gene: 4. The sample originates from a study of cytomegalovirus exposure and HLA in healthy donors. Points from the study as a whole: The study recorded some 160 TCR beta chains that were cytomegalovirus-associated. Under in vitro conditions, a few CMV-associated chains were confirmed as specific for CMV antigens. Many donors shared some public TCRs, even though most TCR sequences were rare. Subsequent analysis found a tendency for first-cohort TCR clusters to co-occur within the 120 or so validation repertoires.

Assay: immunoSEQ multiplex PCR; the TCRdb copy retains only in-frame clones and omits some. The sample shows around 130,000 clones, approximately 81% of them seen only once. This clonotype was sampled from a woman aged 25 to 39 in good health and CMV-seronegative. The V gene is TRBV4-1, the J gene TRBJ2-7; 9 bases are shared with TRBD2. Sequencing input: PBMCs. The CDR3: CASSHPGLASYEQYF. CDR3 in DNA: TGCGCCAGCAGCCACCCGGGACTAGCATCCTACGAGCAGTACTTC.